The sequence of this T cell receptor beta chain was determined in a study of blood T cell repertoires in COVID-19. Study context: The analysed material was cDNA or gDNA that came from T cells, B-cell-depleted T cells, or PBMCs.

Per the original methods: Estimation of nucleated cell counts was performed using reference gene primer amplification. The data were produced by immunoSEQ multiplex PCR, yet TCRdb's version contains in-frame clones alone and is incomplete. D and trimming come from the DNA, and the V and J calls and clone size come from that table. The sample gives a few hundred thousand clones, 85% of which show up once; more than 3% is in the top ten. The CDR3 runs to 14 residues. The ends lost 7 bases at V and 6 bases at J; junction bases unmatched: 11. Germline V gene lookup returns CDR1 SEHNR and CDR2 FQNEAQ (reference sequence). A few counts support this clone.

The receptor's source is a young woman with acute or convalescent COVID-19. This sequence joins TRBV7-9 and TRBJ2-7; 8 bases align to TRBD1. Sequencing was performed on peripheral blood. Written as DNA, the CDR3 is TGTGCCAGCAACCCGGGACAGGAATTCAGCGAGCAGTACTTC. The encoded protein is CASNPGQEFSEQYF.